The rows below give T cell receptor beta chains drawn from one sample of a study of somatic mutations in cytotoxic T cells in rheumatoid arthritis. This table comes from immunoSEQ multiplex PCR, and its TCRdb copy is limited to in-frame clones, with some not included. The table has about 30,000 clones, roughly four fifths seen once. Input material: CD8+ T cells sorted from blood. All receptors come from an adult with rheumatoid arthritis. Each CDR3 is given with its conserved first and last residue.

>TRBV18|TRBJ2-1
CASSLDRDWRYNEQFF
>TRBV19|TRBJ1-2
CASSWGENYGYTF
>TRBV29-1|TRBJ1-4
CSVDTGQGIPKLFF
>TRBV5-1|TRBJ1-1
CASSGNRGEVTEAFF
>TRBV6-5|TRBJ1-1
CASSYRDITFGTEAFF
>TRBV19|TRBJ1-1
CASSLQGNRGVTEAFF
>TRBV30|TRBJ1-1
CAWSAGEAFF
>TRBV5-8|TRBJ2-3
CASSGVVAGAWTQYF
>TRBV5-8|TRBJ2-5
CASSLEQQETQYF
>TRBV2|TRBJ2-7
CASSEGNTQDEQYF
>TRBV27|TRBJ2-2
CASIGAETINTGELFF
>TRBV7-3|TRBJ2-7
CASSSDRFNEQYF
>TRBV27|TRBJ2-7
CASSEGTSGTYEQYF
>TRBV15|TRBJ1-1
CATSREWAGGDTEAFF
>TRBV27|TRBJ2-7
CASSNLRGMEYEQYF
>TRBV6-5|TRBJ1-2
CASSVGPQALDGYTF
>TRBV6-1|TRBJ2-6
CASSARDSSYLTGANVLTF
>TRBV10-3|TRBJ2-1
CATWTGGLGNEQFF
>TRBV11-2|TRBJ2-4
CASSLKRGGKNIQYF
>TRBV5-1|TRBJ1-2
CASAQGVFYGYTF
>TRBV4-1|TRBJ2-1
CASSQARGARSYNEQFF
>TRBV27|TRBJ2-7
CASSLALAGGPSRLYEQYF
>TRBV19|TRBJ2-1
CASKGLAKTYNEQFF
>TRBV9|TRBJ2-2
CASSVVGTGITGELFF